Detailed here is one T cell receptor (beta chain). V was shortened by 2 bases and J by 10 bases, with 13 bases between the two germline ends. Per germline, CDR1 SNHLY and CDR2 FYNNEI. CDR3 length equals 13 residues. Original methodology: From reference gene primer amplification, estimates of nucleated cell counts were derived. Here immunoSEQ multiplex PCR was the method, and the copy in TCRdb shows in-frame clones only, minus some. The V and J calls and clone size are taken from that table; D and trimming were inferred from the DNA. The table records around 220,000 clones, approximately 86% of them present only once. The sample comes from a study of blood T cell repertoires in COVID-19. Across the study: Collection of acute and convalescent COVID-19 samples took place in the United States, Italy and Spain. Nucleic acid was either cDNA or gDNA, and it came from T cells, B-cell-depleted T cells, or PBMCs.

In terms of age and location, participants ranged from about 18 to 95 years and lived in about 25 US areas. This TCR came from a woman between 50 and 59 years old with acute COVID-19. Sequencing was done on a sample of PBMCs or T cells enriched from blood (not recorded which). The chain uses TRBV2 and TRBJ2-3; no clear D. This CDR3 reads CASSEIPEGAQYF. CDR3 DNA: TGTGCCAGCAGTGAAATCCCAGAAGGAGCGCAGTATTTT.